This TCR beta chain is drawn from a study of blood T cell repertoires in COVID-19. The wider study: The origin of the acute and convalescent COVID-19 samples was the United States, Italy and Spain.

Clones were read by immunoSEQ multiplex PCR, and TCRdb kept only the in-frame ones, dropping some. The data hold about 30,000 clones, with approximately 91% observed a single time. The V gene's germline CDR1 is ENHRY and CDR2 SYGVKD. V was pared by 10 bases and J by 0 bases, with 4 bases of the junction left unmatched. This CDR3 is built from 14 residues. This chain uses TRBV10-3 with TRBJ2-5, with TRBD2 matching 11 bases. The clonotype comes from a man in his 60s with active or convalescent COVID-19. Sequencing was performed on peripheral blood. The CDR3 coding sequence is TGTGCCACCCAGGGACTAGCGGACCAAGAGACCCAGTACTTC. This gives the protein CATQGLADQETQYF.